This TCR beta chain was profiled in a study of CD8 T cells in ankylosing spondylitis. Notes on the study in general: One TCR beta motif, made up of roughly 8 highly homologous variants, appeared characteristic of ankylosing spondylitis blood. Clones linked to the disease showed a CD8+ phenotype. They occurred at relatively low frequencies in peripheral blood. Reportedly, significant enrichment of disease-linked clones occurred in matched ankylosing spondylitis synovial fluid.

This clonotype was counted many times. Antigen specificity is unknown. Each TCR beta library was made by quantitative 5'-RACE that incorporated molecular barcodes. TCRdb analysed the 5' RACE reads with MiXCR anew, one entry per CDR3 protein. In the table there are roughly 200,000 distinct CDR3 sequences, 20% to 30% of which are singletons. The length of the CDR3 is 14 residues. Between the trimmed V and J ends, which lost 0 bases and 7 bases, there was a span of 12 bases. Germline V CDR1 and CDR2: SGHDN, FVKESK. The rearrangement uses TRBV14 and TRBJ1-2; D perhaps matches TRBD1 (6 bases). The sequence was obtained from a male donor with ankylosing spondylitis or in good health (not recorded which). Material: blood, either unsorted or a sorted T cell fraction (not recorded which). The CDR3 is CASSQERTGAGYTF. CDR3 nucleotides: TGTGCCAGCAGCCAAGAACGTACGGGGGCTGGCTACACCTTC.